This T cell receptor beta chain was obtained from a study of human T cells and chemical hapten exposure. The overall study: TCR yields per sample varied, mainly owing to small pooled library volume differences. The study's findings and limits: Expanded TCR sets contained significantly more large CDR3 similarity clusters than controls.

The library labeled individual cDNA molecules by adding unique molecular identifiers to them. TCRdb reprocessed the RACE reads via MiXCR and lists one record per CDR3 protein. The sample contains tens of thousands of distinct CDR3 sequences, 7.5% to 10% of which appear only once. Time point described: patch test 1, 2 weeks after DPC sensitization. Treatment meaning: therapeutic diphenylcyclopropenone sensitization with weekly scalp DPC. Blood draws came before every patch-test application. There are a few counts of this clonotype. Its antigen is undetermined. The V end lost 6 bases, the J end lost 1 base, and 13 bases lay between the germline ends. CDR3 length: 14 residues. Per germline, CDR1 SGHNT and CDR2 YYREEE (reference sequence).

This TCR was recovered from a woman aged 40 to 55 with alopecia areata. Some clones in this sample may be carry-over from other donors' samples. The chain recombines TRBV5-4 with TRBJ1-1, with unresolved D. The input for sequencing was whole blood, taken in connection with sensitization to the hapten diphenylcyclopropenone (DPC). CDR3 in amino acids: CASIGRAGNTEAFF. CDR3 bases: TGTGCCAGCATCGGGCGGGCGGGGAACACTGAAGCTTTCTTT.